This entry describes one TCR beta chain. Its antigen is not yet known. Base qualities are not provided; no much larger clone lies one nucleotide away. This entry belongs to a study of vaccination and CD4 T cells after COVID-19 (dated by TCRdb to between 2021 and 2024). In the study overall: Convalescent patients had a positive SARS-CoV-2 result on nasal swab PCR, and of these patients, several had mild disease and one had severe disease. In 10 COVID-19 convalescent patients and a handful of infection-naive healthy vaccine recipients, researchers compared the spike-specific CD4+ TCR repertoire from before mRNA vaccination with the repertoire from after. Post-COVID blood samples were collected from convalescent patients a median of around 96 days after diagnosis, with a range of about 30 to 170 days. Two doses of either the Pfizer-BioNTech BNT162b2 vaccine (n=8) or the Moderna mRNA-1273 vaccine (n=2) were administered to participants. In control cultures, a CEFX viral epitope pool was used as positive control, an HIV-1 Nef peptide pool was used as negative control, or no peptide was added. The convalescent cohort included six males and four females, with two Hispanic individuals, seven Caucasians, two Asians and one multiracial person. Post-vaccine blood samples were taken a median of 72 days after the second vaccine dose, with a range of roughly 13 to 250 days. Overlapping spike peptide pools from SARS-CoV-2 and from the common cold coronaviruses HCoV-NL63, HCoV-OC43 and HCoV-229E were used as culture stimuli.

The CDR3 holds 15 amino acids from the cysteine to the phenylalanine. Only the CDR3 part of the read is kept: 45 bases, read in frame from the first base. For CDR1 and CDR2, the germline V gene lists MNHNS and SASEGT. V is reduced by 6 bases and J by 5 bases, leaving a spacing of 16 bases between them. Here is what the overall study found, with its caveats: Although the median number of SARS-CoV-2-reactive clonotypes went up from approximately 20 after infection to 35 to 40 after vaccination, the increase was not significant. In convalescent patients, a median around 90% of post-vaccine SARS-CoV-2-reactive clones were detected only after vaccination, and vaccine-specific priming was suggested by this finding. The number of convalescent patients in the study was relatively small, and the study did not examine early timepoints following natural infection. Of the vaccine-specific clones in convalescent patients, 304 of 307, or nearly all, reacted only to SARS-CoV-2 spike and did not cross-react with common cold coronaviruses.

Library prep was done by PCR. DNA from cultured CD4+ T cells was subjected to TCR sequencing with the Oncomine TCR Beta short-read assay at the Johns Hopkins FTIC core. The QIAamp micro DNA kit was used to extract genomic DNA from the cultured CD4+ T cells. Oncomine TCR Beta libraries made from cultured CD4+ T cells were pooled using unique dual indexes and sequenced on an Illumina iSeq 100. For the original study's pipeline: Non-productive sequences were filtered out, and CDR3s that did not start with C, did not end with F or W, or were shorter than 7 amino acids were discarded. The MANAFEST web application identified antigen-specific clonotypes by comparing peptide-stimulated wells against reference wells and other culture wells. Positive clones required FDR below 0.05, an odds ratio above 5, and productive frequency above 0.1% in at least two of three replicate wells. A clonotype counted as cross-reactive if it showed significant expansion both in the SARS-CoV-2 spike wells and in at least one common cold coronavirus spike condition. Using R version 3.6.1, CDR3 homology was evaluated through Levenshtein distances (stringdist) along with unrooted phylogenetic trees (ape). The public reads were reprocessed in TCRdb via fastp at Q25 and MiXCR, keeping in-frame beta chains. Each record represents a unique CDR3 protein, reported with the most common genes and DNA among its rows. TCRdb assigned the V and J calls; the authors' analysis was not used. This sample lists approximately 16,000 distinct CDR3 sequences; about four fifths were detected once. The ten biggest clones cover 15% to 20% of the sample.

The treatment or condition label for this specimen denotes: roughly 11-day PBMC culture with coronavirus spike peptide pools or control peptides (ViraFEST assay). The study used the ViraFEST assay, which expanded antigen-specific T cells with peptide pools and then identified expanded clonotypes by TCR sequencing. The convalescent patients' positive SARS-CoV-2 PCR tests fell between March and December 2020, which was before the Alpha, Beta and Delta variants emerged in the United States. Each well held 2.2 million or so PBMCs cultured in IMDM containing about 5% human AB serum and approximately 9.8 IU/ml IL-2, with about 10 ug/ml peptide pools added. Half of the culture medium was replaced with fresh IL-2-containing medium on days 3 and 7. After 10 days of culture, CD4+ T cells were isolated by negative selection using the EasySep CD4+ T cell isolation kit. Ficoll-Paque Plus gradient centrifugation was used to isolate PBMCs from whole blood, and the isolated PBMCs were then either used fresh or cryopreserved at -140C. Triplicate wells were generally used for each culture condition.

The chain was built from TRBV6-1 and TRBJ2-2, with the D call perhaps TRBD1 or TRBD2, as 6 bases match in each case. Sequencing was carried out using CD4+ T cells from blood, cultured in vitro. This receptor was obtained from a human donor who had recovered from COVID-19. The CDR3: CASRLRGLSTGELFF. The sequenced DNA is TGTGCCAGCAGGCTACGGGGGCTTAGTACCGGGGAGCTGTTTTTT.